The following is a TCR beta chain sequence with its context. Trimming pared 7 bases from V and 8 bases from J, leaving 17 bases between. The CDR3 is 13 residues long. Some clones are missing from TCRdb's copy, which holds only in-frame ones; the method was immunoSEQ multiplex PCR. The sample includes 100,000 to 150,000 clones, approximately 90% of them seen just once. The data belong to a study of control samples from healthy donors and cancer patients. This TCR was sampled from a man aged 18-30 years in good health. Sequencing was performed on blood. The chain links TRBV12-3 or TRBV12-4 to TRBJ1-2, with D hard to call. In DNA, the CDR3 is TGTGCCAGCACCATAATGGAGGGTAGCGGCTACACCTTC. Amino acid sequence: CASTIMEGSGYTF.